The T cell receptor beta chain under discussion was sequenced for a study of T cell repertoires in cytomegalovirus infection. Across the study: Public TCR beta signatures were indicative of both CMV infection and a matching HLA type.

TCRdb analysed the reads with MiXCR anew, one entry per CDR3 protein. The sample holds around 570,000 distinct CDR3 sequences, over 35% seen once. Germline loops: CDR1 MNHEY, CDR2 SVGEGT. V shed 7 bases and J 7 bases; nucleotides not matched to a gene: 12. This CDR3 is built from 15 residues. As concerns this clonotype: The antigen is undetermined.

J is TRBJ2-2 and V is TRBV6-2 or TRBV6-3; 7 bases line up with TRBD1. This specimen was cultured PBMCs, taken from culture after CMV antigen stimulation. This clonotype originated in a human donor in good health (CMV status not recorded). Some clones in this sample may be carry-over from other donors' samples. CDR3 bases: TGTGCCAGCACCCCCGGCAGGGGGTCTGGCGGGGAGCTGTTTTTT. It codes for CASTPGRGSGGELFF.